This TCR beta chain was captured by sequencing in a study of blood T cell repertoires in COVID-19. Assay: immunoSEQ multiplex PCR; the TCRdb copy retains only in-frame clones and omits some. Counted here are roughly 100,000 clones, about 91% occurring once; the ten biggest clones make up approximately 5.5%. The germline CDR1 and CDR2 sequences are MNHEY and SVGAGI. The V gene end was trimmed by 11 bases and the J gene end by 6 bases; junction bases not matched to a gene: 14. This CDR3 is built from 14 residues. The receptor was derived from a human donor in a cohort sampled during active COVID-19. The sample taken for sequencing was peripheral blood. The chain couples TRBV6-5 to TRBJ1-2; 8 bases line up with TRBD1. This chain's CDR3 is CADGGGRDRNGYTF. As DNA, the CDR3 is TGTGCCGATGGGGGTGGCCGGGACAGGAATGGCTACACCTTC.